This TCR beta chain was profiled in a study of T-cell reconstitution after alpha-beta-depleted transplantation in children (dated by TCRdb to about 2016). For the wider study: Using TCR repertoire profiling, the study followed T-cell immune reconstitution in a quantitative way in children after TCRalphabeta/CD19-depleted allogeneic hematopoietic cell transplantation.

To prepare the library, PCR was applied. The sequencing machine was an Illumina HiSeq 2500. TCR libraries were prepared with molecular barcoding, using unique molecular identifiers to normalize TCRbeta repertoire quantification. TCRdb itself trimmed the public reads at Q25 with fastp, ran MiXCR and retained productive beta chains. Rows are combined by CDR3 protein, so each entry shows the most common genes and DNA. This sample gives approximately 500,000 distinct CDR3 sequences in total; 10% of them show up just once. The ten top clones hold 2% to 2.5% of the sample. CDR1 and CDR2 are read off the germline V gene as KGHDR and SFDVKD. There are 14 amino acids in the CDR3, from cysteine to phenylalanine inclusive. The only DNA kept is the CDR3, 42 bases in frame from the first base. The trim is 3 bases for V and 1 base for J, with a gap of 7 bases between the germline ends. Interpreted using the paper, the treatment or condition label stands for: allogeneic hematopoietic cell transplantation with graft depleted of TCRalphabeta T cells and CD19 B cells. TCRalphabeta/CD19-depleted allogeneic hematopoietic cell grafts were given to the transplant recipients, all of whom were children.

Results the study describes overall, beyond this receptor: Apparently early alphabetaT-cell count recovery about two months after transplant reportedly relied on only several hundred rapidly expanded clones derived from non-depleted graft cells. The high TCRbeta diversity at day 60 in some patients was ascribed to recipient T cells and intrathymic progenitors that had survived conditioning. Over the following months the frequencies of hyperexpanded clones went down, and after one year T-cell counts and TCRbeta diversity were mostly credited to newly produced T cells.

This clonotype was seen at least ten times. It lacks a known antigen. Base qualities are not at hand, and no much larger clone is one base apart. The chain is made from TRBV24-1 and TRBJ2-3, with the D gene too uncertain to name. This sample comprised PBMCs, obtained before TCRalphabeta/CD19-depleted stem cell transplant. The source of this sequence is a child under 10 years old with inherited bone marrow failure, due to receive a stem cell transplant. The DNA is TGTGCCACCAGTGATCCTACAGGCACAGATACGCAGTATTTT. It is translated as CATSDPTGTDTQYF.